This T cell receptor (beta chain) was obtained from a study of shared clonotypes between healthy human individuals. Overall study results and limits: Richness estimates generally favored naive over memory subsets. Some clonotypes were shared by all four sorted-subset donors, while others were not shared. The non-shared ones had lower generation probabilities than the shared ones.

On this clone: What it recognizes is unknown.

Repertoires were generated with immunoSEQ multiplex PCR, while TCRdb's copy carries only in-frame clones and drops some. The sample includes roughly 1,000,000 clones, approximately 78% of them seen just once. Study donors comprised healthy, HIV-negative adults devoid of recent acute infection or vaccination. V lost 0 bases, J lost 6 bases, and 17 bases lay in between. Germline CDR1 is LNHNV and CDR2 is YYDKDF (reference sequence). This CDR3 is 17 amino acids long. The sample taken for sequencing was memory CD4+ T cells from PBMCs. Subset reported: CD45RA-negative fraction. This sequence was found in a man between 18 and 35 years old in good health. Some clones in this sample may be carry-over from other donors' samples. V gene TRBV15 combines with J gene TRBJ2-2; either TRBD1 or TRBD2 may supply D (6 bases each). CDR3 sequence reads: CATSRDSALGGSGELFF. CDR3 sequence (DNA): TGTGCCACCAGCAGAGATAGTGCTTTAGGGGGGTCCGGGGAGCTGTTTTTT.